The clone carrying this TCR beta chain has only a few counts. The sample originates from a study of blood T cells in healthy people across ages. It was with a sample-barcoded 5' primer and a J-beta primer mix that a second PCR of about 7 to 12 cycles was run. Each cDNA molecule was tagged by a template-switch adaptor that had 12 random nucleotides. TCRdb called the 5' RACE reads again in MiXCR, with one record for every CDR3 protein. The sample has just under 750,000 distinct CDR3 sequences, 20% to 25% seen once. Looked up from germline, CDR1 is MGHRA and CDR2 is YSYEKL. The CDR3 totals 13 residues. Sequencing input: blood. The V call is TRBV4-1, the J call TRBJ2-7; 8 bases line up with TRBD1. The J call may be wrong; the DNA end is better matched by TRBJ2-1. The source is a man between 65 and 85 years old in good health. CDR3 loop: CASRETGVNEQFF. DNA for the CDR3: TGCGCCAGCAGAGAGACAGGGGTCAATGAGCAGTTCTTC.